This is a list of T cell receptor beta chains from one sample in a study of cytomegalovirus exposure and HLA in healthy donors. Measured with immunoSEQ multiplex PCR; TCRdb has only the in-frame clones, and not every one. Here the sample spans around 96,000 clones, under 80% being singletons. Sequencing was carried out using PBMCs. The receptors come from a young man in good health and CMV-seropositive. CDR3s include the opening cysteine and the closing phenylalanine or tryptophan. A D gene is named only where the DNA matches it firmly. Not all rows give a size; the values are once, few, many and, for expanded clones, a class.

j_call: TRBJ2-7
cdr3_length: 14
clone_size: -
d_call: -
v_call: TRBV11-2
cdr3_nt: TGTGCCAGCAGCTTAGAACAGGGTCCCTACGAGCAGTACTTC
cdr3_aa: CASSLEQGPYEQYF

j_call: TRBJ1-6
cdr3_length: 17
clone_size: -
d_call: -
v_call: TRBV4-1
cdr3_nt: TGCGCCAGCAGCCAAGGGGGGCAGGGGCTAAAGAATTCACCCCTCCACTTT
cdr3_aa: CASSQGGQGLKNSPLHF

j_call: TRBJ2-7
cdr3_length: 15
clone_size: -
d_call: TRBD1
v_call: TRBV7-9
cdr3_nt: TGTGCCAGCAGCTCTGCCGGGACAGGAGCCTACGAGCAGTACTTC
cdr3_aa: CASSSAGTGAYEQYF

j_call: TRBJ2-7
cdr3_length: 13
clone_size: once
d_call: TRBD1
v_call: TRBV5-6
cdr3_nt: TGTGCCAGCAGCACCGGGACAGTCGACGAGCAGTACTTC
cdr3_aa: CASSTGTVDEQYF

j_call: TRBJ2-7
cdr3_length: 16
clone_size: once
d_call: TRBD1
v_call: TRBV6-1
cdr3_nt: TGTGCCAGCAGTGGGGGGACAGGGAAACTCTCCTACGAGCAGTACTTC
cdr3_aa: CASSGGTGKLSYEQYF

j_call: TRBJ1-1
cdr3_length: 15
clone_size: -
d_call: TRBD1
v_call: TRBV7-6
cdr3_nt: TGTGCCAGCAGCGCGGCCGGGACAGGGGGCACTGAAGCTTTCTTT
cdr3_aa: CASSAAGTGGTEAFF

j_call: TRBJ1-6
cdr3_length: 15
clone_size: -
d_call: TRBD1
v_call: TRBV7-9
cdr3_nt: TGTGCCAGCAGGTCCCCCGACAGGGGTGATTCACCCCTCCACTTT
cdr3_aa: CASRSPDRGDSPLHF

j_call: TRBJ1-1
cdr3_length: 15
clone_size: -
d_call: -
v_call: TRBV7-3
cdr3_nt: TGTGCCAGCCGATTTGGACTAGATTCGAACACTGAAGCTTTCTTT
cdr3_aa: CASRFGLDSNTEAFF

j_call: TRBJ1-2
cdr3_length: 15
clone_size: -
d_call: TRBD1
v_call: TRBV7-2
cdr3_nt: TGTGCCAGCAGCCCCAGCAGACAGGGGCGGGATGGCTACACCTTC
cdr3_aa: CASSPSRQGRDGYTF

j_call: TRBJ1-6
cdr3_length: 15
clone_size: -
d_call: -
v_call: TRBV30
cdr3_nt: TGTGCCTGGAGTCTCGACGGGACACGAAGTTCACCCCTCCACTTT
cdr3_aa: CAWSLDGTRSSPLHF

j_call: TRBJ1-2
cdr3_length: 15
clone_size: -
d_call: -
v_call: TRBV15
cdr3_nt: TGTGCCACCAGCAGATCAGGGGTCCAGAGGTATGGCTACACCTTC
cdr3_aa: CATSRSGVQRYGYTF

j_call: TRBJ1-3
cdr3_length: 16
clone_size: -
d_call: -
v_call: TRBV13
cdr3_nt: TGTGCCAGCAGCTTAGCCGGGAGAAGCTCTGGAAACACCATATATTTT
cdr3_aa: CASSLAGRSSGNTIYF

j_call: TRBJ2-2
cdr3_length: 14
clone_size: -
d_call: -
v_call: TRBV4-1
cdr3_nt: TGCGCCAGCAGCGGCAGGGGAAACACCGGGGAGCTGTTTTTT
cdr3_aa: CASSGRGNTGELFF

j_call: TRBJ2-1
cdr3_length: 14
clone_size: -
d_call: TRBD2
v_call: TRBV30
cdr3_nt: TGTGCCTGGAGTGTGGGAGCGGGGTACAATGAGCAGTTCTTC
cdr3_aa: CAWSVGAGYNEQFF

j_call: TRBJ2-2
cdr3_length: 15
clone_size: -
d_call: -
v_call: TRBV18
cdr3_nt: TGTGCCAGCTCACCAGGACAGCACAACACCGGGGAGCTGTTTTTT
cdr3_aa: CASSPGQHNTGELFF

j_call: TRBJ1-3
cdr3_length: 14
clone_size: -
d_call: -
v_call: TRBV5-8
cdr3_nt: TGTGCCAGCAGCCTCCGACTTGCTGGAAACACCATATATTTT
cdr3_aa: CASSLRLAGNTIYF

j_call: TRBJ1-2
cdr3_length: 14
clone_size: -
d_call: TRBD1
v_call: TRBV28
cdr3_nt: TGTGCCAGCAGTATGATGACAGGGAACTATGGCTACACCTTC
cdr3_aa: CASSMMTGNYGYTF

j_call: TRBJ1-3
cdr3_length: 15
clone_size: -
d_call: -
v_call: TRBV7-9
cdr3_nt: TGTGCCAGCAGCTTAGCCCCTGTAAGCGCGAACACCATATATTTT
cdr3_aa: CASSLAPVSANTIYF

j_call: TRBJ1-2
cdr3_length: 16
clone_size: -
d_call: TRBD1
v_call: TRBV5-4
cdr3_nt: TGTGCCAGCAGCTTGGGGGGGACAGGGGGTCGCTATGGCTACACCTTC
cdr3_aa: CASSLGGTGGRYGYTF

j_call: TRBJ2-3
cdr3_length: 15
clone_size: -
d_call: -
v_call: TRBV6-5
cdr3_nt: TGTGCCATTAAGAGCCGACGGGGGAGTTCAGATACGCAGTATTTT
cdr3_aa: CAIKSRRGSSDTQYF

j_call: TRBJ2-7
cdr3_length: 12
clone_size: -
d_call: -
v_call: TRBV7-3
cdr3_nt: TGTGCCAGCAGCTTATCCGAGGGCGAGCAGTACTTC
cdr3_aa: CASSLSEGEQYF

j_call: TRBJ2-3
cdr3_length: 13
clone_size: -
d_call: -
v_call: TRBV27
cdr3_nt: TGTGCCAGCGTCCAGCAGGGGGGATTTACGCAGTATTTT
cdr3_aa: CASVQQGGFTQYF

j_call: TRBJ2-7
cdr3_length: 13
clone_size: once
d_call: -
v_call: TRBV7-9
cdr3_nt: TGTGCCAGCATGCGGGGCAGCTCCTACGAGCAGTACTTC
cdr3_aa: CASMRGSSYEQYF

j_call: TRBJ2-3
cdr3_length: 19
clone_size: -
d_call: TRBD2
v_call: TRBV7-2
cdr3_nt: TGTGCCAGCAGCTTCGAATTAACCGGGACTAGCGGGGGCACAGATACGCAGTATTTT
cdr3_aa: CASSFELTGTSGGTDTQYF

j_call: TRBJ2-3
cdr3_length: 12
clone_size: -
d_call: -
v_call: TRBV6-4
cdr3_nt: TGTGCCAGCAGTGACCACACAGATACGCAGTATTTT
cdr3_aa: CASSDHTDTQYF

j_call: TRBJ2-1
cdr3_length: 15
clone_size: -
d_call: -
v_call: TRBV5-1
cdr3_nt: TGCGCCAGCAGCTTGGAGACAGTGGCCTACAATGAGCAGTTCTTC
cdr3_aa: CASSLETVAYNEQFF

j_call: TRBJ2-5
cdr3_length: 15
clone_size: -
d_call: TRBD2
v_call: TRBV27
cdr3_nt: TGTGCCAGCAGCCTACGCGGGACTAGCGGAGAGACCCAGTACTTC
cdr3_aa: CASSLRGTSGETQYF

j_call: TRBJ2-3
cdr3_length: 15
clone_size: -
d_call: TRBD2
v_call: TRBV9
cdr3_nt: TGTGCCAGCAGCGTAGCGGCGGGGGGTACAGATACGCAGTATTTT
cdr3_aa: CASSVAAGGTDTQYF

j_call: TRBJ1-1
cdr3_length: 16
clone_size: -
d_call: -
v_call: TRBV7-9
cdr3_nt: TGTTCCAGCAGCTTTGGAGATGTTCGTAAGAACACTGAAGCTTTCTTT
cdr3_aa: CSSSFGDVRKNTEAFF

j_call: TRBJ1-6
cdr3_length: 12
clone_size: once
d_call: -
v_call: TRBV28
cdr3_nt: TGTGCCAGCAGTCCACTTTACTCACCCCTCCACTTT
cdr3_aa: CASSPLYSPLHF

j_call: TRBJ1-4
cdr3_length: 13
clone_size: -
d_call: -
v_call: TRBV6-1
cdr3_nt: TGTGCCAGCAGTGTACAGGGTAATGAAAAACTGTTTTTT
cdr3_aa: CASSVQGNEKLFF

j_call: TRBJ2-7
cdr3_length: 14
clone_size: -
d_call: TRBD2
v_call: TRBV27
cdr3_nt: TGTGCCAGCAGTTCGCCGGGACTAACCCAGGAGCAGTACTTC
cdr3_aa: CASSSPGLTQEQYF

j_call: TRBJ1-1
cdr3_length: 15
clone_size: -
d_call: -
v_call: TRBV6-5
cdr3_nt: TGTGCCAGCGGGGGCCTTTCAGGGAGGAACACTGAAGCTTTCTTT
cdr3_aa: CASGGLSGRNTEAFF

j_call: TRBJ1-4
cdr3_length: 16
clone_size: -
d_call: TRBD1
v_call: TRBV7-6
cdr3_nt: TGTGCCAGCAGCTTAGCAGGGGGCAGGGGTGGTGAAAAACTGTTTTTT
cdr3_aa: CASSLAGGRGGEKLFF

j_call: TRBJ2-7
cdr3_length: 15
clone_size: -
d_call: TRBD1
v_call: TRBV27
cdr3_nt: TGTGCCAGCAGTCAGCCGGGACAGAGCTCCTACGAGCAGTACTTC
cdr3_aa: CASSQPGQSSYEQYF

j_call: TRBJ1-1
cdr3_length: 13
clone_size: few
d_call: -
v_call: TRBV6-4
cdr3_nt: TGTGCCAGCAGTGACACGACAGACTCGGAGGCTTTCTTT
cdr3_aa: CASSDTTDSEAFF

j_call: TRBJ2-7
cdr3_length: 15
clone_size: -
d_call: -
v_call: TRBV4-3
cdr3_nt: TGCGCCAGCAGCCAATCGCCGGGACAACTATACGAGCAGTACTTC
cdr3_aa: CASSQSPGQLYEQYF

j_call: TRBJ2-3
cdr3_length: 16
clone_size: -
d_call: TRBD2
v_call: TRBV4-3
cdr3_nt: TGCGCCAGCAGCCAAGATAAACTAGCGGGGGCAGATACGCAGTATTTT
cdr3_aa: CASSQDKLAGADTQYF

j_call: TRBJ1-1
cdr3_length: 13
clone_size: -
d_call: -
v_call: TRBV19
cdr3_nt: TGTGCCAGTAGTATCGGGGGTAACACTGAAGCTTTCTTT
cdr3_aa: CASSIGGNTEAFF

j_call: TRBJ2-7
cdr3_length: 13
clone_size: -
d_call: -
v_call: TRBV4-2
cdr3_nt: TGTGCCAGCAGCCAAGATTTCAGCTACGAGCAGTACTTC
cdr3_aa: CASSQDFSYEQYF

j_call: TRBJ2-7
cdr3_length: 13
clone_size: many
d_call: TRBD1
v_call: TRBV27
cdr3_nt: TGTGCCAGCAGCCCCGGGACAGGGAGCGAGCAGTACTTC
cdr3_aa: CASSPGTGSEQYF

j_call: TRBJ1-1
cdr3_length: 15
clone_size: few
d_call: -
v_call: TRBV27
cdr3_nt: TGTGCCAGCAGTTTTAGCTCCGTCATGAACACTGAAGCTTTCTTT
cdr3_aa: CASSFSSVMNTEAFF

j_call: TRBJ2-5
cdr3_length: 16
clone_size: -
d_call: TRBD2
v_call: TRBV7-8
cdr3_nt: TGTGCCAGCAGCATCCGGGGGGGGGCTAAACAAGAGACCCAGTACTTC
cdr3_aa: CASSIRGGAKQETQYF

j_call: TRBJ2-7
cdr3_length: 13
clone_size: -
d_call: TRBD1
v_call: TRBV7-2
cdr3_nt: TGTGCCAGCACCTTTTTGACAGGGTTTGAGCAGTACTTC
cdr3_aa: CASTFLTGFEQYF

j_call: TRBJ2-3
cdr3_length: 15
clone_size: -
d_call: TRBD2
v_call: TRBV6-1
cdr3_nt: TGTGCCAGCAGTGTGACTAGCGGCAGCACAGATACGCAGTATTTT
cdr3_aa: CASSVTSGSTDTQYF

j_call: TRBJ1-5
cdr3_length: 14
clone_size: -
d_call: -
v_call: TRBV10-3
cdr3_nt: TGTGCCATCCGACCGGAGAGTTACAATCAGCCCCAGCATTTT
cdr3_aa: CAIRPESYNQPQHF

j_call: TRBJ2-7
cdr3_length: 15
clone_size: medium-sized
d_call: -
v_call: TRBV6-4
cdr3_nt: TGTGCCAGCAGTGACCCTGGAGGCTCCTTCTACGAGCAGTACTTC
cdr3_aa: CASSDPGGSFYEQYF

j_call: TRBJ1-5
cdr3_length: 15
clone_size: -
d_call: TRBD1
v_call: TRBV5-6
cdr3_nt: TGTGCCAGCAGCCTATTGGACAGGGGTAATCAGCCCCAGCATTTT
cdr3_aa: CASSLLDRGNQPQHF

j_call: TRBJ1-6
cdr3_length: 13
clone_size: -
d_call: -
v_call: TRBV14
cdr3_nt: TGTGCCAGCAGCCTAAACTATAATTCACCCCTCCACTTT
cdr3_aa: CASSLNYNSPLHF

j_call: TRBJ1-1
cdr3_length: 15
clone_size: -
d_call: -
v_call: TRBV21-1
cdr3_nt: TGTGCCAGCAGCACCCGACAGGGGGGGAACACTGAAGCTTTCTTT
cdr3_aa: CASSTRQGGNTEAFF

j_call: TRBJ2-1
cdr3_length: 17
clone_size: -
d_call: TRBD2
v_call: TRBV5-1
cdr3_nt: TGCGCCAGCAGTTTTACGTCCAGCGGGGTAACCTACAATGAGCAGTTCTTC
cdr3_aa: CASSFTSSGVTYNEQFF

j_call: TRBJ2-3
cdr3_length: 14
clone_size: -
d_call: TRBD1
v_call: TRBV7-9
cdr3_nt: TGTGCCAGCAGCGATATAACAGGGGTAGATACGCAGTATTTT
cdr3_aa: CASSDITGVDTQYF

j_call: TRBJ2-7
cdr3_length: 15
clone_size: -
d_call: TRBD1
v_call: TRBV5-1
cdr3_nt: TGCGCCAGCAGCTATGGGACAGATCTCTCCTACGAGCAGTACTTC
cdr3_aa: CASSYGTDLSYEQYF

j_call: TRBJ2-1
cdr3_length: 18
clone_size: -
d_call: TRBD2
v_call: TRBV4-3
cdr3_nt: TGCGCCAGCAGCCGCGGACTAGCGGGGGGACCTTCTTACAATGAGCAGTTCTTC
cdr3_aa: CASSRGLAGGPSYNEQFF

j_call: TRBJ1-6
cdr3_length: 17
clone_size: -
d_call: -
v_call: TRBV7-9
cdr3_nt: TGTGCCAGCAGCTCCTCCCCTGGCGGGACTTTCGGTTCACCCCTCCACTTT
cdr3_aa: CASSSSPGGTFGSPLHF

j_call: TRBJ2-5
cdr3_length: 17
clone_size: once
d_call: TRBD2
v_call: TRBV4-2
cdr3_nt: TGTGCCAGCAGCCAAGATTGGAGCGGGGGGGTACAAGAGACCCAGTACTTC
cdr3_aa: CASSQDWSGGVQETQYF

j_call: TRBJ2-1
cdr3_length: 16
clone_size: few
d_call: TRBD2
v_call: TRBV5-1
cdr3_nt: TGCGCCAGCAGCTCGGGGGGGGGACCCCAGATCAATGAGCAGTTCTTC
cdr3_aa: CASSSGGGPQINEQFF

j_call: TRBJ2-7
cdr3_length: 15
clone_size: -
d_call: TRBD1
v_call: TRBV7-2
cdr3_nt: TGTGCCAGCAGCTTAGCAGCGACAGGGTCCCACGAGCAGTACTTC
cdr3_aa: CASSLAATGSHEQYF

j_call: TRBJ2-3
cdr3_length: 17
clone_size: medium-sized
d_call: TRBD2
v_call: TRBV2
cdr3_nt: TGTGCCAGCAGGGATAGCGGGGGGGCCCGCGGCGCAGATACGCAGTATTTT
cdr3_aa: CASRDSGGARGADTQYF